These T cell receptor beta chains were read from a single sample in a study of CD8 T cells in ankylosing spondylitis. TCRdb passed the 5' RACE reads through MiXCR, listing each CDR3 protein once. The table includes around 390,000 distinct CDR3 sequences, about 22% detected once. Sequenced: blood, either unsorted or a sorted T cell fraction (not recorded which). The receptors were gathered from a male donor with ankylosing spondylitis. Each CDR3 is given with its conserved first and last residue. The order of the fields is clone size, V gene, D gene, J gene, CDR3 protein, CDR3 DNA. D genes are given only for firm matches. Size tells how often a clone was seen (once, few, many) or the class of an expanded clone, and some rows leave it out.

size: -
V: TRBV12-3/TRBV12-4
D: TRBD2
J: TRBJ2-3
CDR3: CASSERTSGDTQYF
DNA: TGTGCCAGCAGTGAAAGGACTAGCGGAGATACGCAGTATTTT

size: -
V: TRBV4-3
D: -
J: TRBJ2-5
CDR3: CASSQDGGTQYF
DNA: TGCGCCAGCAGCCAAGATGGGGGGACCCAGTACTTC

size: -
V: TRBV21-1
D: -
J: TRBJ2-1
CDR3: CASSKSVSAHNEQFF
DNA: TGTGCCAGCAGCAAATCGGTCAGTGCCCACAATGAGCAGTTCTTC

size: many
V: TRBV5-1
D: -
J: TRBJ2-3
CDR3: CASRYTEGRDTQYF
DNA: TGCGCCAGCAGATATACAGAGGGCAGAGATACGCAGTATTTT

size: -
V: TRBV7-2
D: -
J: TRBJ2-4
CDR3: CASSLGGASLFQYF
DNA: TGTGCCAGCAGCTTAGGGGGGGCCTCCTTATTTCAGTACTTC

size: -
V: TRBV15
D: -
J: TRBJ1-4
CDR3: CATSRESRTAGGKLFF
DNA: TGTGCCACCAGCAGAGAGTCCCGGACAGCCGGCGGAAAACTGTTTTTT

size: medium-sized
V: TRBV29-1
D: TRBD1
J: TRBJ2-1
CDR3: CSVERDRGMWNEQFF
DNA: TGCAGCGTAGAGCGGGACAGGGGAATGTGGAATGAGCAGTTCTTC

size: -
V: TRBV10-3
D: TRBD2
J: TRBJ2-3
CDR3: CAISEGLAGTDTQYF
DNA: TGTGCCATCAGTGAGGGACTAGCGGGCACAGATACGCAGTATTTT

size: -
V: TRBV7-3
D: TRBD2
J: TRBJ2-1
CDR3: CASWEPIAGASYNEQFF
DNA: TGTGCCAGCTGGGAGCCAATAGCGGGAGCGTCCTACAATGAGCAGTTCTTC

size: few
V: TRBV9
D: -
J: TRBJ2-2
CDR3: CASSGRKAGGELFF
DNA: TGTGCCAGCAGCGGTCGGAAGGCCGGCGGGGAGCTGTTTTTT

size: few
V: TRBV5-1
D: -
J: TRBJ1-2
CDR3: CASSWTGTLTNYGYTF
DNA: TGCGCCAGCAGCTGGACCGGGACACTTACTAACTATGGCTACACCTTC

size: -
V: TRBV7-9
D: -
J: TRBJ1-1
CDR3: CASSVGPEAFF
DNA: TGTGCCAGCAGCGTGGGCCCTGAAGCTTTCTTT

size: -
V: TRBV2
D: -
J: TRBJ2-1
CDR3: CASSEGRASSYNEQFF
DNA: TGTGCCAGCAGTGAAGGGCGGGCCAGCTCCTACAATGAGCAGTTCTTC

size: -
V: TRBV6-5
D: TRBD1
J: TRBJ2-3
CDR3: CASSYWGTGRDTDTQYF
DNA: TGTGCCAGCAGTTACTGGGGGACAGGGCGGGACACAGATACGCAGTATTTT

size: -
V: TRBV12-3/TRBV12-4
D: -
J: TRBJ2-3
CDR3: CASSLGGERVADTQYF
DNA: TGTGCCAGCAGTTTAGGGGGAGAGCGGGTGGCAGATACGCAGTATTTT

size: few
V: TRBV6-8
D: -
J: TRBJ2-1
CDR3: CASSYLERQYEQFF
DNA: TGTGCCAGCAGTTACCTCGAGCGACAGTATGAGCAGTTCTTC

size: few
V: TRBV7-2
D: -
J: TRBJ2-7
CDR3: CASSLDPLYEQYF
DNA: TGTGCCAGCAGCTTAGACCCCCTTTACGAGCAGTACTTC

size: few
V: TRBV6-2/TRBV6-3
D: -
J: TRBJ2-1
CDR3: CASVEGVYNEQFF
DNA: TGTGCCAGCGTAGAGGGAGTTTACAATGAGCAGTTCTTC

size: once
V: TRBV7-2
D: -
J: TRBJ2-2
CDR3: CASRGGGNTGELFF
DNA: TGTGCCAGCAGAGGGGGAGGCAACACCGGGGAGCTGTTTTTT

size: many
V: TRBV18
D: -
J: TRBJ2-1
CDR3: CASSPHVGDEQFF
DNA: TGTGCCAGCTCCCCCCACGTAGGAGATGAGCAGTTCTTC

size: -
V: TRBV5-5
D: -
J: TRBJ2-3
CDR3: CASKVDLSTDTQYF
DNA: TGTGCCAGCAAGGTGGATCTGAGCACAGATACGCAGTATTTT

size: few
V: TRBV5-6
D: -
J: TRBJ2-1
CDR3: CASSLSSFLGEQFF
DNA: TGTGCCAGCAGCTTGAGCAGTTTTTTGGGTGAGCAGTTCTTC

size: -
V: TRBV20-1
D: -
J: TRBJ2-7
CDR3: CSARDYFSYEQYF
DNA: TGCAGTGCTAGAGATTACTTCTCCTACGAGCAGTACTTC

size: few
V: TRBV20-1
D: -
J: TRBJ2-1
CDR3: CSYSAAYNEQFF
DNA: TGCAGTTACTCGGCCGCTTACAATGAGCAGTTCTTC

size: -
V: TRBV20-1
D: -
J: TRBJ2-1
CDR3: CSARVPGTSKRKQFF
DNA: TGCAGTGCTAGAGTCCCCGGGACTTCCAAAAGGAAGCAGTTCTTC

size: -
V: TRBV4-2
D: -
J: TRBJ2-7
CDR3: CASSQTGTAEQYF
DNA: TGTGCCAGCAGCCAGACGGGTACGGCCGAGCAGTACTTC

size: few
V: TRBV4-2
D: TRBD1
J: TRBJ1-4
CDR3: CASSPAPGTGYEKLFF
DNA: TGTGCCAGCAGCCCGGCCCCCGGGACAGGATATGAAAAACTGTTTTTT

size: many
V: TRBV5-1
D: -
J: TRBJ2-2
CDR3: CASSLVDSVTGELFF
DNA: TGCGCCAGCAGCTTGGTTGACAGTGTGACCGGGGAGCTGTTTTTT

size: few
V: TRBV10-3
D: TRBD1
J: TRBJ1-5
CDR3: CAISESGRGSNQPQHF
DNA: TGTGCCATCAGTGAGTCCGGCAGGGGGAGCAATCAGCCCCAGCATTTT

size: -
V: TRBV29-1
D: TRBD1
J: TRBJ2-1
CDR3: CSVEIRGQGSNEQFF
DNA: TGCAGCGTTGAAATCAGGGGACAGGGCAGCAATGAGCAGTTCTTC

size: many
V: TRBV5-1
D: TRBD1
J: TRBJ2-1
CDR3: CASSLGDRDSSEQFF
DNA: TGCGCCAGCAGCTTGGGGGACAGGGATTCGAGCGAGCAGTTCTTC

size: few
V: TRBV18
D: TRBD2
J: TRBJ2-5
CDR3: CASSPTSGTYQETQYF
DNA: TGTGCCAGCTCACCCACTAGCGGAACTTACCAAGAGACCCAGTACTTC

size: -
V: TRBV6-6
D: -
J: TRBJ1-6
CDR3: CASSHSSSPLHF
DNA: TGTGCCAGCAGCCACAGTAGTTCACCCCTCCACTTT

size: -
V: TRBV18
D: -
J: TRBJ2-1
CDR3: CASSRGAGSSYNEQFF
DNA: TGTGCCAGCTCACGAGGAGCGGGTAGCTCCTACAATGAGCAGTTCTTC

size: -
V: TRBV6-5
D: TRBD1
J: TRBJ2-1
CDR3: CASSYLGQGASEQFF
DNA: TGTGCCAGCAGTTACTTGGGACAGGGGGCATCTGAGCAGTTCTTC

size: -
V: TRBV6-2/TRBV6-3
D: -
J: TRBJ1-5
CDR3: CATLVGRGQPQHF
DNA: TGTGCCACTCTGGTTGGGCGGGGGCAGCCCCAGCATTTT

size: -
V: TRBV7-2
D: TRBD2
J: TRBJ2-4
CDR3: CASSLDGRAPNIQYF
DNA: TGTGCCAGCAGCTTAGATGGGAGGGCCCCAAACATTCAGTACTTC